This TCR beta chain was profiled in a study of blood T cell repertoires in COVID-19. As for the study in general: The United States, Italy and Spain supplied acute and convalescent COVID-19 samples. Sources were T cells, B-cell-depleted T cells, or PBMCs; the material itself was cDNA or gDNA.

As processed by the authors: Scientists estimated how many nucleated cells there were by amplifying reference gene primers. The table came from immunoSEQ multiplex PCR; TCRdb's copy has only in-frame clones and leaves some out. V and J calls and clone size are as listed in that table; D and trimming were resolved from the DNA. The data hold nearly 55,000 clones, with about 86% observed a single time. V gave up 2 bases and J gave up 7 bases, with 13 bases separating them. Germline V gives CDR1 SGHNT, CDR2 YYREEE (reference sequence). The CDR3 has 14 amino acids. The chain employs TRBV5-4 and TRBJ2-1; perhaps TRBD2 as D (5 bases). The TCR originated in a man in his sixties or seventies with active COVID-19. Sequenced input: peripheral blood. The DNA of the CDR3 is TGTGCCAGCAGCTTCGGGGTGTTCGGGAATGAGCAGTTCTTC. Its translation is CASSFGVFGNEQFF.